These T cell receptor beta chains were read from a single sample in a study of blood T cell repertoires in COVID-19. Profiling relied on immunoSEQ multiplex PCR, and the TCRdb table lists in-frame clones only, not all of them. The sample lists around 80,000 clones, 80% to 90% occurring once. Specimen: peripheral blood. These receptors all stem from a woman of 80 years or more with active or convalescent COVID-19. Both conserved end residues are part of each CDR3. Fields, in order: D gene, clone size, V gene, J gene, CDR3 protein, CDR3 DNA. The D gene is left open where the match is weak. Not all rows give a size; the values are once, few, many and, for expanded clones, a class.

>.|.|TRBV28|TRBJ1-3
CASSVTGAGNTIYF
TGTGCCAGCAGTGTGACAGGTGCCGGAAACACCATATATTTT
>TRBD1|once|TRBV9|TRBJ1-4
CASTTGIGTANEKLFF
TGTGCCAGCACGACAGGGATCGGTACGGCTAATGAAAAACTGTTTTTT
>.|.|TRBV19|TRBJ1-5
CASSILGNQPQHF
TGTGCCAGTAGTATACTTGGCAATCAGCCCCAGCATTTT
>.|.|TRBV5-6|TRBJ2-7
CASSLTVSSYEQYF
TGTGCCAGCAGCTTGACAGTTAGCTCCTACGAGCAGTACTTC
>.|.|TRBV27|TRBJ1-5
CASSLNPNQPQHF
TGTGCCAGCAGTTTAAATCCGAATCAGCCCCAGCATTTT
>.|few|TRBV10-3|TRBJ1-2
CAISEVRGSGYTF
TGTGCCATCAGTGAGGTTAGAGGATCCGGCTACACCTTC
>TRBD2|.|TRBV10-3|TRBJ2-1
CAISGTSGINTEQFF
TGTGCCATCAGTGGTACTAGCGGGATTAATACTGAGCAGTTCTTC
>.|.|TRBV27|TRBJ1-4
CASKSTDPNEKLFF
TGTGCCAGTAAATCGACTGACCCTAATGAAAAACTGTTTTTT
>.|.|TRBV30|TRBJ1-3
CAWTSGGEAGNTIYF
TGTGCCTGGACCAGTGGGGGGGAAGCTGGAAACACCATATATTTT
>TRBD2|.|TRBV28|TRBJ2-1
CASSFPGTSGKNSYNEQFF
TGTGCCAGCAGTTTTCCGGGGACTAGCGGAAAGAACTCCTACAATGAGCAGTTCTTC
>TRBD1|once|TRBV28|TRBJ1-5
CASRQGNQPQHF
TGTGCCAGCCGACAGGGAAATCAGCCCCAGCATTTT
>TRBD1|.|TRBV2|TRBJ1-5
CASRPGQGISPQHF
TGTGCCAGCAGGCCGGGACAGGGTATTAGCCCCCAGCATTTT
>TRBD1|.|TRBV19|TRBJ2-6
CASNRQGSGANVLTF
TGTGCCAGTAATCGACAGGGCTCTGGGGCCAACGTCCTGACTTTC
>.|.|TRBV28|TRBJ1-6
CASSSGLDSPLHF
TGTGCCAGCAGTTCGGGACTCGATTCACCCCTCCACTTT
>.|.|TRBV21-1|TRBJ2-4
CASSHEGQKNIQYF
TGTGCCAGCAGCCATGAGGGACAGAAAAACATTCAGTACTTC
>TRBD2|.|TRBV2|TRBJ2-1
CASSGSSGGPFNEQFF
TGTGCCAGCAGCGGCTCTAGCGGCGGGCCGTTCAATGAGCAGTTCTTC
>.|.|TRBV7-9|TRBJ2-3
CASSLVDSLTDTQYF
TGTGCCAGCAGCTTAGTTGACAGTTTAACAGATACGCAGTATTTT
>.|.|TRBV7-2|TRBJ1-3
CASSLGTPGNTIYF
TGTGCCAGCAGCTTAGGGACACCTGGAAACACCATATATTTT
>.|.|TRBV28|TRBJ1-2
CASSLLGGGDYGYTF
TGTGCCAGCAGTTTATTAGGGGGTGGGGACTATGGCTACACCTTC
>TRBD1|.|TRBV18|TRBJ2-1
CASSDRDSLEQFF
TGTGCCAGCTCAGATAGGGACAGCCTTGAGCAGTTCTTC
>.|few|TRBV27|TRBJ1-5
CASSPREGENGPQHF
TGTGCCAGCAGTCCCCGGGAGGGGGAGAACGGGCCCCAGCATTTT
>.|.|TRBV7-2|TRBJ1-1
CASSLVGGVVTEAFF
TGTGCCAGCAGCTTAGTAGGGGGGGTCGTCACTGAAGCTTTCTTT
>TRBD2|.|TRBV7-2|TRBJ2-2
CASSLFQTSGYTGELFF
TGTGCCAGCAGCCTTTTCCAGACTAGCGGTTACACCGGGGAGCTGTTTTTT
>.|.|TRBV28|TRBJ1-1
CASSLFAKGTEAFF
TGTGCCAGCAGTTTATTCGCGAAGGGGACTGAAGCTTTCTTT
>.|.|TRBV20-1|TRBJ2-1
CSAITLGEQFF
TGCAGTGCCATAACCCTCGGTGAGCAGTTCTTC
>.|.|TRBV5-1|TRBJ1-4
CASSPGVRGAEEKLFF
TGCGCCAGCAGCCCTGGGGTCAGGGGCGCGGAAGAAAAACTGTTTTTT
>.|once|TRBV3-1/TRBV3-2|TRBJ1-2
CASSQAGQDGYTF
TGTGCCAGCAGCCAAGCAGGGCAAGACGGCTACACCTTC
>.|once|TRBV7-3|TRBJ2-1
CASSLEVSSSYNEQFF
TGTGCCAGCAGCTTAGAGGTTTCAAGCTCCTACAATGAGCAGTTCTTC
>.|.|TRBV7-2|TRBJ2-7
CASSVPGYEQYF
TGTGCCAGCAGCGTACCGGGCTACGAGCAGTACTTC
>TRBD2|.|TRBV19|TRBJ2-2
CASLAGGRPGELFF
TGTGCCAGCTTAGCGGGAGGGCGACCCGGGGAGCTGTTTTTT
>TRBD2|.|TRBV5-1|TRBJ2-3
CASSERGLAGSTDTQYF
TGCGCCAGCAGCGAGAGGGGACTAGCGGGGAGCACAGATACGCAGTATTTT
>.|few|TRBV18|TRBJ2-1
CASSPLGQTYNEQFF
TGTGCCAGCTCACCACTTGGACAGACCTACAATGAGCAGTTCTTC
>TRBD1|.|TRBV2|TRBJ1-2
CASTIQGAFWGNYGYTF
TGTGCCAGCACCATACAGGGGGCGTTTTGGGGGAACTATGGCTACACCTTC
>TRBD1|.|TRBV19|TRBJ1-2
CASSILAQPDRPTASYGYTF
TGTGCCAGTAGTATCCTAGCCCAACCGGACAGGCCTACTGCATCCTATGGCTACACCTTC
>TRBD2|.|TRBV28|TRBJ2-3
CASSPLAGANTDTQYF
TGTGCCAGCAGTCCTCTAGCGGGGGCCAACACAGATACGCAGTATTTT
>.|.|TRBV24-1|TRBJ1-2
CATSDSVTGIYGYTF
TGTGCCACCAGTGATTCCGTGACAGGCATCTATGGCTACACCTTC
>TRBD1|.|TRBV7-9|TRBJ2-5
CASSSPGQGGTQYF
TGTGCCAGCAGCTCGCCGGGACAGGGAGGGACCCAGTACTTC
>.|.|TRBV29-1|TRBJ1-1
CSVDEGTEAFF
TGCAGCGTCGATGAGGGCACTGAAGCTTTCTTT
>TRBD1|few|TRBV19|TRBJ1-1
CASSISGTGTRGGNTEAFF
TGTGCCAGTAGTATTAGCGGGACAGGGACAAGAGGAGGCAACACTGAAGCTTTCTTT
>TRBD1|.|TRBV13|TRBJ1-1
CASSVNLQGGTEAFF
TGTGCCAGCAGCGTCAACTTACAGGGGGGTACTGAAGCTTTCTTT
>.|.|TRBV6-2/TRBV6-3|TRBJ2-3
CASSYSGAHTQYF
TGTGCCAGCAGTTACTCGGGGGCCCATACGCAGTATTTT
>TRBD1|.|TRBV10-3|TRBJ2-7
CAISEGQGAYEQYF
TGTGCCATCAGTGAGGGACAGGGAGCCTACGAGCAGTACTTC
>TRBD2|.|TRBV28|TRBJ2-3
CASSSGTSPDTQYF
TGTGCCAGCAGCTCCGGGACTAGCCCAGATACGCAGTATTTT
>TRBD1|few|TRBV19|TRBJ1-5
CASSSRQGMSNQPQHF
TGTGCCAGTAGTAGCCGACAGGGGATGAGCAATCAGCCCCAGCATTTT
>.|.|TRBV7-2|TRBJ2-7
CASSPAQGTYSYEQYF
TGTGCCAGCAGCCCAGCTCAGGGAACCTACTCCTACGAGCAGTACTTC
>TRBD1|.|TRBV25-1|TRBJ1-5
CASSEPDRVQPQHF
TGTGCCAGCAGCGAACCCGACAGGGTCCAACCCCAGCATTTT
>TRBD1|.|TRBV4-3|TRBJ1-1
CASSQGTGALTEAFF
TGCGCCAGCAGCCAAGGGACAGGGGCGTTAACTGAAGCTTTCTTT
>TRBD1|.|TRBV28|TRBJ1-5
CASSPDRGNQPQHF
TGTGCCAGCAGCCCCGACAGGGGCAACCAGCCCCAGCATTTT
>.|.|TRBV5-1|TRBJ1-1
CASRLEGPPLGTEAFF
TGCGCCAGCAGACTGGAGGGGCCACCCTTGGGGACTGAAGCTTTCTTT
>TRBD2|.|TRBV6-5|TRBJ2-3
CASRRPGLAPDTQYF
TGTGCCAGCAGAAGGCCGGGACTAGCCCCAGATACGCAGTATTTT
>TRBD1|.|TRBV27|TRBJ2-7
CASSLTGVTYEQYF
TGTGCCAGCAGTTTGACAGGGGTGACCTACGAGCAGTACTTC
>.|.|TRBV18|TRBJ2-1
CASSQAGRYNEQFF
TGTGCCAGCTCACAGGCGGGGAGGTACAATGAGCAGTTCTTC
>.|.|TRBV27|TRBJ1-6
CASSLSGGYGRDSPLHF
TGTGCCAGCAGTTTATCCGGGGGGTACGGGAGGGATTCACCCCTCCACTTT
>TRBD2|.|TRBV7-2|TRBJ2-1
CASSPGVAGGLRNEQFF
TGTGCCAGCAGCCCTGGGGTAGCGGGGGGCCTTAGGAATGAGCAGTTCTTC
>TRBD1|few|TRBV27|TRBJ1-2
CASSWVRGHGLVGYTF
TGTGCCAGCAGTTGGGTCAGGGGGCACGGTCTGGTTGGCTACACCTTC
>.|.|TRBV4-1|TRBJ1-1
CASSQDRSSTEAFF
TGCGCCAGCAGCCAAGATAGGAGTTCCACTGAAGCTTTCTTT
>.|few|TRBV6-2/TRBV6-3|TRBJ1-1
CASTPGQRLTEAFF
TGTGCCAGCACCCCGGGCCAGCGGCTCACTGAAGCTTTCTTT
>TRBD1|.|TRBV9|TRBJ1-4
CASSVGLLTGGYEKLFF
TGTGCCAGCAGCGTAGGCCTCCTGACAGGGGGCTATGAAAAACTGTTTTTT
>TRBD1|once|TRBV5-4|TRBJ2-7
CASSPGGDRARYEQYF
TGTGCCAGCAGCCCAGGAGGGGACAGGGCCCGCTACGAGCAGTACTTC